The T cell receptor (beta chain) described here comes from a study of blood T cell repertoires in COVID-19. Study in general: Samples taken during acute and convalescent COVID-19 were collected in the United States, Italy and Spain. Sample material is recorded as cDNA or gDNA derived from T cells, B-cell-depleted T cells, or PBMCs.

Sequenced by immunoSEQ multiplex PCR; TCRdb stores in-frame clones only, minus some. The profile shows 200,000 to 250,000 clones, around four fifths of them singletons. The length of the CDR3 is 17 residues. Germline V gene lookup returns CDR1 LGHNA and CDR2 YNFKEQ. J lost 3 bases, V lost 4 bases, and 12 bases had no gene match. The TCR was taken from a woman in her forties who had been exposed to COVID-19. V and J are TRBV4-2 and TRBJ2-3; TRBD2 agrees at 8 bases. Sequencing used PBMCs or T cells enriched from blood (not recorded which). CDR3 region: CASSPLPGGAGTDTQYF. The CDR3 DNA follows: TGTGCCAGCAGCCCCCTCCCCGGGGGGGCCGGTACAGATACGCAGTATTTT.